A single sample is the source of the 8 T cell receptor beta chains below, sequenced in a study of response to subunit inactivated influenza vaccine. TCRdb reprocessed the RT-PCR reads with MiXCR, giving one entry per CDR3 protein. The sample yields 150,000 or so distinct CDR3 sequences, roughly a tenth seen once. Source: non-naive T cells sorted from PBMCs, taken roughly 47 days after vaccination. These receptors came from a man aged 50 to 60 who received an inactivated influenza vaccine.

This clonotype was counted at least ten times. This chain joins TRBV5-5 and TRBJ2-7; the D is unclear. This CDR3 contains 14 residues. Germline CDR1 reads SGHKS; CDR2 reads YYEKEE (reference sequence). The V end lost 4 bases, the J end lost 2 bases, and 13 bases lay between the germline ends. CDR3: CASSPTRNPYEQYF. CDR3 DNA sequence: TGTGCCAGCAGCCCGACACGGAACCCCTACGAGCAGTACTTC.

In this sample, this clonotype turned up many times. The chain links TRBV2 to TRBJ1-5; no definite D call. The CDR3 length is 13 residues. The ends were cut back, 1 base at V and 9 bases at J, with 10 bases in the middle. CDR1 is SNHLY and CDR2 is FYNNEI in the germline V gene. The CDR3 spells CASSEDGRLPQHF. In DNA, the CDR3 is TGTGCCAGCAGTGAAGACGGGAGATTGCCCCAGCATTTT.

This clonotype has more than one count but fewer than ten. The V and J genes are TRBV29-1 and TRBJ2-3, with D uncertain. CDR3 size: 12 residues. V was pared by 6 bases and J by 5 bases, with 12 bases between. Per germline, CDR1 SQVTM and CDR2 ANQGSEA. CDR3 protein: CSVLNAKDTQYF. The CDR3 DNA sequence: TGCAGCGTGTTGAATGCCAAAGATACGCAGTATTTT.

The chain has TRBV10-3 and TRBJ1-6; D unclear. Germline V gives CDR1 ENHRY, CDR2 SYGVKD. The CDR3 is made up of 13 amino acids. Between the trimmed V and J ends, which lost 7 bases and 6 bases, there was a span of 10 bases. The DNA of the CDR3 is TGTGCCATCACCCCGGGCTCTAATTCACCCCTCCACTTT. This sequence encodes CAITPGSNSPLHF.

The chain employs TRBV9 and TRBJ1-2; D is uncertain. The CDR3 loop spans 15 amino acids. Trimming stripped 3 bases from V and 2 bases from J, with 14 bases between. CDR1 and CDR2 from the germline V gene are SGDLS and YYNGEE. This CDR3 is CASSDRGSPNYGYTF. The CDR3 DNA reads as TGTGCCAGCAGCGACCGAGGCAGCCCAAACTATGGCTACACCTTC. The variable domain in full, with the rest retrieved from reference TRBV9 and TRBJ1-2, is DSGVTQTPKHLITATGQRVTLRCSPRSGDLSVYWYQQSLDQGLQFLIQYYNGEERAKGNILERFSAQQFPDLHSELNLSSLELGDSALYFCASSDRGSPNYGYTFGSGTRLTVV.

In its sample, this clonotype was seen many times. This sequence joins TRBV28 and TRBJ2-3; the D is unclear. Germline CDR1 is MDHEN and CDR2 is SYDVKM. Trimming removed 3 bases at V and 1 base at J, with 17 bases between. This CDR3 is 17 amino acids long. The CDR3 protein is CASSFPYTPRGTDTQYF. The CDR3 DNA is TGTGCCAGCAGTTTTCCCTACACCCCCCGGGGCACAGATACGCAGTATTTT.

V usage is TRBV30 and J usage is TRBJ1-4, with D perhaps matching TRBD1 (6 bases). CDR1 and CDR2 from the germline V gene are GTSNPN and SVGIG (reference sequence). Trimming took off 4 bases at V and 5 bases at J, with 11 bases between the two ends. This CDR3 has 13 residues. For the CDR3, the DNA is TGTGCCTGGACCAGGGGCGGGAATGAAAAACTGTTTTTT. Translating it yields CAWTRGGNEKLFF.

This clonotype was counted ten times or more. The chain is built from TRBV9 and TRBJ1-4; D gene ambiguous. The CDR3 consists of 12 residues. Germline values: CDR1 SGDLS, CDR2 YYNGEE. Trimming removed 3 bases from V and 7 bases from J, with 7 bases in between. The CDR3 loop reads CASSGSSEKLFF. For the CDR3, the DNA is TGTGCCAGCAGCGGGAGTAGTGAAAAACTGTTTTTT. Combining the CDR3 with reference TRBV9 and TRBJ1-4 gives the whole variable domain DSGVTQTPKHLITATGQRVTLRCSPRSGDLSVYWYQQSLDQGLQFLIQYYNGEERAKGNILERFSAQQFPDLHSELNLSSLELGDSALYFCASSGSSEKLFFGSGTQLSVL.